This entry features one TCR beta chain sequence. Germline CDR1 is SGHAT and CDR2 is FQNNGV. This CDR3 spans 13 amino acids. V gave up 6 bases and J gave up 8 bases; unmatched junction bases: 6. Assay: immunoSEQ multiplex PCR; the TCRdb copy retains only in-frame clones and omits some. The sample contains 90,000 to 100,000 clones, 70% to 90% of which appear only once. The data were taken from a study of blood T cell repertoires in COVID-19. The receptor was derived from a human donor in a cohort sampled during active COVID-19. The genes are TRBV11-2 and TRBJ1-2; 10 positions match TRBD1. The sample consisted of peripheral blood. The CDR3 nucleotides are TGTGCCAGCAGTTTGGGACAGGGGACCGGCTACACCTTC. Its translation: CASSLGQGTGYTF.